These T cell receptor beta chains were read from a single sample in a study of OX40 agonist ivuxolimab in advanced cancers. Libraries were prepared by immunoSEQ multiplex PCR; TCRdb keeps only in-frame clonotypes and omits some of them. This table holds tens of thousands of clones, 88% found once. This specimen consisted of CD4+ or CD8+ T cells sorted from blood, obtained in a trial of the OX40 agonist ivuxolimab. Receptors originate from an adult with an advanced solid tumor such as melanoma, head and neck, liver or kidney cancer. The CDR3 runs from the conserved cysteine through the conserved F or W. Each record gives: clone size, V gene, J gene, D gene, CDR3 protein, CDR3 DNA. D genes are given only for firm matches. The size of a clone is reported for some rows only, either as once, few or many, or as a class for expanded clones.

-,TRBV19,TRBJ1-1,-,CASSINWGANTEAFF,TGTGCCAGTAGTATAAATTGGGGGGCCAACACTGAAGCTTTCTTT
-,TRBV7-9,TRBJ2-3,TRBD2,CASRSLLAGVSDTQYF,TGTGCCAGCAGGTCTTTACTAGCGGGAGTTTCCGATACGCAGTATTTT
-,TRBV19,TRBJ1-1,-,CASSMRGLNTEAFF,TGTGCCAGTAGTATGCGGGGCTTGAACACTGAAGCTTTCTTT
medium-sized,TRBV6-6,TRBJ2-7,-,CASSYSDRRYEQYF,TGTGCCAGCAGTTACTCCGACAGACGGTACGAGCAGTACTTC
few,TRBV30,TRBJ1-1,-,CAWARAVNTEAFF,TGTGCCTGGGCTCGGGCCGTGAACACTGAAGCTTTCTTT
-,TRBV28,TRBJ2-7,TRBD2,CASSLRPYSGRGRYEQYF,TGTGCCAGCAGTTTACGACCCTATAGCGGGAGAGGCCGTTACGAGCAGTACTTC
-,TRBV9,TRBJ2-1,-,CASSPPYREYYNEQFF,TGTGCCAGCAGCCCCCCTTACCGGGAATACTACAATGAGCAGTTCTTC
once,TRBV7-9,TRBJ2-7,-,CASLSGFDEQYF,TGTGCCAGCTTATCAGGGTTCGACGAGCAGTACTTC
-,TRBV11-2,TRBJ2-6,-,CASSPPGTVRPGANVLTF,TGTGCCAGCAGCCCTCCCGGGACCGTCCGTCCTGGGGCCAACGTCCTGACTTTC
-,TRBV10-3,TRBJ2-7,-,CAISESPSYEQYF,TGTGCCATCAGTGAGTCCCCTAGCTACGAGCAGTACTTC
-,TRBV27,TRBJ2-7,TRBD2,CASTTGTSGRSGHEQYF,TGTGCCAGCACAACCGGGACTAGCGGGAGGTCTGGCCACGAGCAGTACTTC
-,TRBV7-9,TRBJ2-7,TRBD2,CASRTGTSGSPHEQYF,TGTGCCAGCAGAACCGGGACTAGCGGGAGCCCCCACGAGCAGTACTTC
-,TRBV9,TRBJ2-1,-,CASSSSPNEQFF,TGTGCCAGCAGCTCGAGTCCAAATGAGCAGTTCTTC
-,TRBV11-2,TRBJ2-7,-,CASSSGEVRYEQYF,TGTGCCAGCAGCTCGGGGGAAGTACGCTACGAGCAGTACTTC
-,TRBV7-9,TRBJ2-2,TRBD2,CASSERSRGGTGELFF,TGTGCCAGCAGTGAAAGATCCCGGGGGGGCACCGGGGAGCTGTTTTTT
few,TRBV29-1,TRBJ2-7,-,CSVPIGGRTSYEQYF,TGCAGCGTTCCTATTGGGGGCAGAACCTCCTACGAGCAGTACTTC
-,TRBV29-1,TRBJ2-3,-,CSVVMWESTDTQYF,TGCAGCGTGGTCATGTGGGAGAGCACAGATACGCAGTATTTT
-,TRBV13,TRBJ1-6,TRBD1,CASTRTGEASPLHF,TGTGCCAGCACCCGTACAGGGGAGGCTTCACCCCTCCACTTT
once,TRBV25-1,TRBJ2-5,TRBD2,CASKGLAGEETQYF,TGTGCCAGCAAAGGACTAGCGGGAGAAGAGACCCAGTACTTC
-,TRBV19,TRBJ2-2,-,CASSFRDFETGELFF,TGTGCCAGTTCCTTCAGGGATTTCGAGACCGGGGAGCTGTTTTTT
-,TRBV11-2,TRBJ2-7,TRBD1,CASSETGGVYEQYF,TGTGCCAGCAGCGAGACAGGGGGCGTCTACGAGCAGTACTTC
-,TRBV6-1,TRBJ1-4,TRBD1,CASSESDRVNEKLFF,TGTGCCAGCAGTGAATCGGACAGGGTTAATGAAAAACTGTTTTTT
-,TRBV15,TRBJ1-2,TRBD1,CATSRVWAGGPANYGYTF,TGTGCCACCAGCAGAGTCTGGGCAGGGGGTCCAGCTAACTATGGCTACACCTTC
-,TRBV7-9,TRBJ2-7,TRBD2,CASSWGTSGTYEQYF,TGTGCCAGCAGCTGGGGGACTAGCGGGACCTACGAGCAGTACTTC
-,TRBV28,TRBJ2-3,-,CASKGTTLVGQKDTQYF,TGTGCCAGCAAGGGGACCACGCTGGTTGGACAAAAAGATACGCAGTATTTT
-,TRBV27,TRBJ2-7,-,CASSLSTSLEQYF,TGTGCCAGCAGTTTATCGACGTCCCTGGAGCAGTACTTC
-,TRBV18,TRBJ2-7,TRBD1,CASSVSRDRYYEQYF,TGTGCCAGCTCGGTTTCCCGGGACAGATACTACGAGCAGTACTTC